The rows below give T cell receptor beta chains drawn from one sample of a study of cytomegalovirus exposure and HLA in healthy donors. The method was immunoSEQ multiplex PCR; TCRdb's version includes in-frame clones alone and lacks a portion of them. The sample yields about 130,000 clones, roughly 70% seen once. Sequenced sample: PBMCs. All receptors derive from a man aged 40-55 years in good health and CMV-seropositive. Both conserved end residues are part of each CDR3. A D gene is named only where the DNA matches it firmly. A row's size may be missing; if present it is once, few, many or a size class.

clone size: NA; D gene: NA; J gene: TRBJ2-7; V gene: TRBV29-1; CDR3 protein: CSVEQGRVEQYF; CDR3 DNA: TGCAGCGTTGAACAAGGTCGGGTGGAGCAGTACTTC
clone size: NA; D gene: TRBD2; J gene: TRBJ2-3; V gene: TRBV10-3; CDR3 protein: CAISRTSGSGLADTQYF; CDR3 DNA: TGTGCCATCAGCCGGACTAGCGGGAGTGGGTTAGCAGATACGCAGTATTTT
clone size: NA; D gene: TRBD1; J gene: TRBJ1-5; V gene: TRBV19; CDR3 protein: CASSIGTGGNQPQHF; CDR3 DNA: TGTGCCAGTAGTATCGGGACAGGGGGCAATCAGCCCCAGCATTTT
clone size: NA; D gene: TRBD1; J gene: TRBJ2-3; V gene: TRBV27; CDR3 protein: CASSPRTGGAGDTQYF; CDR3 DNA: TGTGCCAGCAGTCCCCGGACAGGGGGCGCAGGAGATACGCAGTATTTT
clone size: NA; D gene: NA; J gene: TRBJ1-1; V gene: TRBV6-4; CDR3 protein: CASSQPGSGTEAFF; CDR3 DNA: TGTGCCAGCAGCCAGCCGGGATCGGGCACTGAAGCTTTCTTT
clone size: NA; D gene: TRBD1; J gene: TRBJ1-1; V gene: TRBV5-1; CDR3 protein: CASSLAGRDRYPGTEAFF; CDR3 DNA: TGCGCCAGCAGCTTGGCCGGCCGGGACAGATACCCGGGGACTGAAGCTTTCTTT
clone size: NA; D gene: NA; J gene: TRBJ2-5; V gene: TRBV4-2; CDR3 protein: CASSQDVSETQYF; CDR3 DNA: TGTGCCAGCAGCCAAGATGTCTCAGAGACCCAGTACTTC
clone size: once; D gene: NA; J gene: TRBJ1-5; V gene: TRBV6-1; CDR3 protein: CASSNRAYQPQHF; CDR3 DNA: TGTGCCAGCAGTAACAGGGCCTATCAGCCCCAGCATTTT
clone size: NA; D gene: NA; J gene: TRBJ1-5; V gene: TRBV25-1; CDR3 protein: CASSAPGDSNQPQHF; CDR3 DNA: TGTGCCAGCAGTGCCCCAGGGGATAGCAATCAGCCCCAGCATTTT
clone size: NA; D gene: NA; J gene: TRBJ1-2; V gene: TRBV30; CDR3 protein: CAWSVVGGYTF; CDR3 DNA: TGTGCCTGGAGTGTCGTCGGTGGCTACACCTTC
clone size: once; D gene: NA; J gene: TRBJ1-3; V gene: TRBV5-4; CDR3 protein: CASSLDASSGNTIYF; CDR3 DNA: TGTGCCAGCAGCTTGGACGCGAGCTCTGGAAACACCATATATTTT
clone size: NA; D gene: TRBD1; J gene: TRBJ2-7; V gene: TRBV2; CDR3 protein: CASSVGTGFYEQYF; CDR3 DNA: TGTGCCAGCAGCGTGGGGACAGGCTTCTACGAGCAGTACTTC
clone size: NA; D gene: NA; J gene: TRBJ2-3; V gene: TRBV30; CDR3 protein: CAWSPGSGSQYF; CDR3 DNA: TGTGCCTGGAGCCCTGGGTCGGGGTCGCAGTATTTT
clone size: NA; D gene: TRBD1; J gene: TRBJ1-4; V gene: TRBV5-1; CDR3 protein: CASSLVTGGSATNEKLFF; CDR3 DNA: TGCGCCAGCAGCTTAGTTACAGGGGGGTCGGCAACTAATGAAAAACTGTTTTTT
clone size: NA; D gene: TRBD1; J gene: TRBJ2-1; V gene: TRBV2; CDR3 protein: CASSPIGRQGRNEQFF; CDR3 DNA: TGTGCCAGCAGTCCCATTGGGCGACAGGGGAGGAATGAGCAGTTCTTC
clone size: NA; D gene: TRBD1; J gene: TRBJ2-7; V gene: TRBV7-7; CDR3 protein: CASSLRQGSNEQYF; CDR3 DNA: TGTGCTAGCAGCTTGAGACAGGGGTCCAACGAGCAGTACTTC
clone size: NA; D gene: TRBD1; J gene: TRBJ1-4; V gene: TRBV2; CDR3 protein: CASRGDSRGEKLFF; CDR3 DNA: TGTGCCAGCAGAGGGGACAGTAGGGGGGAAAAACTGTTTTTT
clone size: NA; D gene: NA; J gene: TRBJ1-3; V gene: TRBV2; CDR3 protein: CASRETASGNTIYF; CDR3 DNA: TGTGCCAGCCGAGAGACAGCCTCTGGAAACACCATATATTTT
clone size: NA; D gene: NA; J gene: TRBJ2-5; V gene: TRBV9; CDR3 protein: CASSVRPGDQETQYF; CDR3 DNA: TGTGCCAGCAGCGTAAGGCCGGGTGACCAAGAGACCCAGTACTTC
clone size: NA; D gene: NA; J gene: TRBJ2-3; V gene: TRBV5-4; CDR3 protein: CASSAESTDTQYF; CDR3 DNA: TGTGCCAGCAGCGCGGAAAGCACAGATACGCAGTATTTT
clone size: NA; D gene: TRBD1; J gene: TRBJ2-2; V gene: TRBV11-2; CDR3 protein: CASSLDRGGGELFF; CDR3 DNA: TGTGCCAGCAGCTTGGACAGGGGTGGGGGGGAGCTGTTTTTT
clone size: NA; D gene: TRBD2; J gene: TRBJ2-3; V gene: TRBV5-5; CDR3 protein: CASSFGLAGDTQYF; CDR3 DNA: TGTGCCAGCAGCTTTGGTCTAGCGGGAGATACGCAGTATTTT
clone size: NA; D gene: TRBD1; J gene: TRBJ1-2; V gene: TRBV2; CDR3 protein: CASRIQGGYGYTF; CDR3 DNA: TGTGCCAGCAGAATACAGGGGGGCTATGGCTACACCTTC
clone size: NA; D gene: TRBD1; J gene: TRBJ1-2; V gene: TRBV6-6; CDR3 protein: CASSYPDRGDFGYTF; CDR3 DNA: TGTGCCAGCAGTTACCCCGACAGGGGGGATTTTGGCTACACCTTC
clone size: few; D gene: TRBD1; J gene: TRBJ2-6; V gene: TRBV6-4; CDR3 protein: CASSDGTGIGANVLTF; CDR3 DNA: TGTGCCAGCAGTGACGGGACAGGGATTGGGGCCAACGTCCTGACTTTC
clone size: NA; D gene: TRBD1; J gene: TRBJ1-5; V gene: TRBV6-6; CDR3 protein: CASSDRDRGNQPQHF; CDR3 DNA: TGTGCCAGCAGTGACCGGGACAGGGGGAATCAGCCCCAGCATTTT
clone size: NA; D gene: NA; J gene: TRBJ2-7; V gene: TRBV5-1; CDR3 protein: CASSLDNYEQYF; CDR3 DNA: TGCGCCAGCAGCTTAGACAACTACGAGCAGTACTTC
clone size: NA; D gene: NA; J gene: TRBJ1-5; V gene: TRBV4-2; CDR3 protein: CASSQVVGAEGNQPQHF; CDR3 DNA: TGTGCCAGCAGCCAAGTAGTGGGGGCGGAAGGCAATCAGCCCCAGCATTTT
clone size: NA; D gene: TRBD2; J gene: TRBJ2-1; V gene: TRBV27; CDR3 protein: CASNPGLTYNEQFF; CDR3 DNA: TGTGCCAGCAACCCGGGACTAACGTACAATGAGCAGTTCTTC
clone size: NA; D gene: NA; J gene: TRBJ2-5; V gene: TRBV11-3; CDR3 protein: CASSLRTTGEETQYF; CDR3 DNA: TGTGCCAGCAGCCTTCGGACGACAGGAGAAGAGACCCAGTACTTC
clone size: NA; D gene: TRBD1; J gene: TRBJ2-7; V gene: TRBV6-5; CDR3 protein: CASSRDGTGAYEQYF; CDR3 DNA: TGTGCCAGCAGCCGAGACGGGACAGGGGCCTACGAGCAGTACTTC
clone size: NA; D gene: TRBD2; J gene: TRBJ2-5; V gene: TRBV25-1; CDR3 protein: CASSEGGGALETQYF; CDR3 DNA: TGTGCCAGCAGTGAGGGCGGGGGGGCCTTAGAGACCCAGTACTTC
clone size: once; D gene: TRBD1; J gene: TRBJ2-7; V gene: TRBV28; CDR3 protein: CASSFRSTGGMGQYF; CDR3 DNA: TGTGCCAGCAGTTTCCGGTCCACAGGGGGCATGGGGCAGTACTTC
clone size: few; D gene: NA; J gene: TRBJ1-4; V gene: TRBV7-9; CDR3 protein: CASSLAVQGGREKLFF; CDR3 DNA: TGTGCCAGCAGCTTAGCAGTTCAGGGAGGTCGAGAAAAACTGTTTTTT
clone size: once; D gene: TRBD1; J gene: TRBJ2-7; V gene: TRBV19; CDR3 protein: CASSIGDRGTYEQYF; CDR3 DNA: TGTGCCAGTAGTATAGGAGACAGGGGGACCTACGAGCAGTACTTC
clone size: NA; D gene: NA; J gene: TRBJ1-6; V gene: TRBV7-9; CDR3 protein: CASSGQSDNSPLHF; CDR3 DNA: TGTGCCAGCAGCGGTCAATCGGATAATTCACCCCTCCACTTT
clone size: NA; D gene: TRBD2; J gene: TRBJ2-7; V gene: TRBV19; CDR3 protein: CASSQLLAGGGEQYF; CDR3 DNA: TGTGCCAGTAGCCAATTACTAGCGGGAGGGGGGGAGCAGTACTTC
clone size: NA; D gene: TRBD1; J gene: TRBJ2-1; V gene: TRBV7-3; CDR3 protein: CASSFSLGTGNNEQFF; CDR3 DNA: TGTGCCAGCAGCTTTAGTCTGGGGACAGGCAACAATGAGCAGTTCTTC
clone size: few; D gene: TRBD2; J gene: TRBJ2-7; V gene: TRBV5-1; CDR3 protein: CASSLGDELASYEQYF; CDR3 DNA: TGCGCCAGCAGCTTGGGAGACGAACTAGCGTCCTACGAGCAGTACTTC
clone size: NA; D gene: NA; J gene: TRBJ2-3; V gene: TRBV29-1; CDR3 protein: CSSLGGEGTDTQYF; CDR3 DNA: TGCAGCTCGTTAGGGGGAGAGGGCACAGATACGCAGTATTTT
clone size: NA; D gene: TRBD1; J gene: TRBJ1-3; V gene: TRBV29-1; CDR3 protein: CSIGTGEAGNTIYF; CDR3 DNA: TGCAGCATTGGGACAGGGGAGGCTGGAAACACCATATATTTT
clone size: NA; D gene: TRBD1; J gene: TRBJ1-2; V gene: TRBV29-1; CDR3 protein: CSVEYRGYGYTF; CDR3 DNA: TGCAGCGTTGAGTACAGGGGGTATGGCTACACCTTC
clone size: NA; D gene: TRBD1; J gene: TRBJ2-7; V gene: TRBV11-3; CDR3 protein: CASSLGQGAVDEQYF; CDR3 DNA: TGTGCCAGCAGCTTGGGACAGGGGGCAGTAGACGAGCAGTACTTC
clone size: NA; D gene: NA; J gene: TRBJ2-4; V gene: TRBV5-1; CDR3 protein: CASSAGTLAKNIQYF; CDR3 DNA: TGCGCCAGCAGCGCGGGGACGCTAGCCAAAAACATTCAGTACTTC
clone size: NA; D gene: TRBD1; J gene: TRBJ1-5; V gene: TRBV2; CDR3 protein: CASSTDRGSNQPQHF; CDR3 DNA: TGTGCCAGCAGTACGGACAGGGGGAGCAATCAGCCCCAGCATTTT
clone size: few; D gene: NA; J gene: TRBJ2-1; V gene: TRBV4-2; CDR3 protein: CASSQEGGLGEQFF; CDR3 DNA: TGTGCCAGCAGCCAAGAAGGCGGACTGGGTGAGCAGTTCTTC
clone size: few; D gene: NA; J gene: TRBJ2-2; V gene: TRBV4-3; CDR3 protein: CASSQDAGGSGELFF; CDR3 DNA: TGCGCCAGCAGCCAAGATGCAGGGGGGAGCGGGGAGCTGTTTTTT
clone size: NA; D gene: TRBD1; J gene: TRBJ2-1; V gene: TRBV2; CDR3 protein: CASSERDRGTHEQFF; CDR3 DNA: TGTGCCAGCAGCGAACGGGACAGGGGTACGCATGAGCAGTTCTTC
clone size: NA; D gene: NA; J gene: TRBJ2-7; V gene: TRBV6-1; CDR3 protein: CASSIPQSSTYEQYF; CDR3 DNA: TGTGCCAGCAGTATCCCACAGAGTTCAACCTACGAGCAGTACTTC
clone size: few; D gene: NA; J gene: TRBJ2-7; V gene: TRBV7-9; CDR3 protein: CASSPRDEQYF; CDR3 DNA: TGTGCCAGCAGCCCACGGGACGAGCAGTACTTC
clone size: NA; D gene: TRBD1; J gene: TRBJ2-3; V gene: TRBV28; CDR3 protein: CASSLWHRGLDTQYF; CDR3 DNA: TGTGCCAGCAGTTTATGGCACAGGGGGCTTGATACGCAGTATTTT
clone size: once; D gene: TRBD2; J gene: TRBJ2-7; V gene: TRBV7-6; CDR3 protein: CASSPGLAGANEQYF; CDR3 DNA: TGTGCCAGCAGCCCGGGACTAGCGGGAGCCAACGAGCAGTACTTC
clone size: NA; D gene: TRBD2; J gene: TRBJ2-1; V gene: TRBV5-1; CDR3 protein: CASSSTSVGGNEQFF; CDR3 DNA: TGCGCCAGCAGCTCCACTAGCGTCGGTGGCAATGAGCAGTTCTTC
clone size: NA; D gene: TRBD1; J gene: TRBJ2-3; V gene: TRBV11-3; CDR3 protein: CASSLGQGSTDTQYF; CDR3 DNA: TGTGCCAGCAGCTTAGGACAGGGGAGCACAGATACGCAGTATTTT
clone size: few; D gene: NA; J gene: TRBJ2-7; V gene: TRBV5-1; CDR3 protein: CASSFGGGVYEQYF; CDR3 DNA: TGCGCCAGCAGCTTTGGGGGGGGCGTCTACGAGCAGTACTTC
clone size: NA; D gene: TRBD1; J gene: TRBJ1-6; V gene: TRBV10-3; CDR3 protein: CAIGENRGGSPLHF; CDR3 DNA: TGTGCCATCGGGGAAAACAGGGGTGGTTCACCCCTCCACTTT
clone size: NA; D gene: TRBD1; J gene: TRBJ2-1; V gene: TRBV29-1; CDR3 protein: CSVDPPTGITYNEQFF; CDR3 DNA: TGCAGCGTTGACCCTCCGACAGGGATAACCTACAATGAGCAGTTCTTC